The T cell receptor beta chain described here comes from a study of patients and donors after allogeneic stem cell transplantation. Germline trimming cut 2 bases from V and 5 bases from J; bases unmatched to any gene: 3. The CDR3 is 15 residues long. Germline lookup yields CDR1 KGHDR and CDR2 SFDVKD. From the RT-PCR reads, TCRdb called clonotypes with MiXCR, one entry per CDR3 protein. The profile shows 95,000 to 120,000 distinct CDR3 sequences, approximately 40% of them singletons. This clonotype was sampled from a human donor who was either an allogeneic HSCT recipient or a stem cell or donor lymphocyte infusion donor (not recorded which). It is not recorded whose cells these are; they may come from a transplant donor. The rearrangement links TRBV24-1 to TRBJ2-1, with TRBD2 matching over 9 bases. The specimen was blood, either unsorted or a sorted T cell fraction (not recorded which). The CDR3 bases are TGTGCCACCAGTGATTGGCTAGCGGGAAACAATGAGCAGTTCTTC. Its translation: CATSDWLAGNNEQFF.